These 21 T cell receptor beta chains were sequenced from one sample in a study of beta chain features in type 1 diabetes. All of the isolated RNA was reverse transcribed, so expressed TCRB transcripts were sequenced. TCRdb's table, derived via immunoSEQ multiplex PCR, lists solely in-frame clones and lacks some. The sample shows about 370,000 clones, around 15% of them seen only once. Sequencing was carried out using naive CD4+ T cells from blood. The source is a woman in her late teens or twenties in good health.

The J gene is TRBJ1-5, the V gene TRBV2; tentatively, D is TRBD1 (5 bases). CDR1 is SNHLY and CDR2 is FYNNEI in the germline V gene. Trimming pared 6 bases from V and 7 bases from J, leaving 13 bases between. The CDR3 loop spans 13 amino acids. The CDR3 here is CASSEGRPQPQHF. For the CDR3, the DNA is TGTGCCAGCAGCGAGGGGAGGCCCCAGCCCCAGCATTTT.

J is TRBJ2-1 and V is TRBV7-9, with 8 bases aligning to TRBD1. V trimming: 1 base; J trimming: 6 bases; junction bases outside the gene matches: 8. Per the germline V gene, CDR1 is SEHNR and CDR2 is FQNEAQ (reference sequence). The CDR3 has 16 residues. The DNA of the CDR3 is TGTGCCAGCAGCTTAGAGGAGACAGGGGCGCGCAATGAGCAGTTCTTC. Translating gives CASSLEETGARNEQFF.

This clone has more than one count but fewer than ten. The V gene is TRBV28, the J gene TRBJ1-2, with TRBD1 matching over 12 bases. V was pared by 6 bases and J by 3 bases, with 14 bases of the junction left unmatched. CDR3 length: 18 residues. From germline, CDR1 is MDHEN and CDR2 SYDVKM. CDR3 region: CASSNWDRGLVADYGYTF. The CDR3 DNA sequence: TGTGCCAGCAGCAACTGGGACAGGGGGCTAGTAGCGGACTATGGCTACACCTTC.

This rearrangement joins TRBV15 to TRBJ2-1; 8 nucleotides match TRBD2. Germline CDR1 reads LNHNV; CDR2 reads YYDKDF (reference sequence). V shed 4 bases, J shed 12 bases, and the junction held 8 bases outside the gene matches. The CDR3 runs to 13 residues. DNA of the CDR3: TGTGCCACCAGCAACCGACGGGGGGGTGGGCAGTTCTTC. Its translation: CATSNRRGGGQFF.

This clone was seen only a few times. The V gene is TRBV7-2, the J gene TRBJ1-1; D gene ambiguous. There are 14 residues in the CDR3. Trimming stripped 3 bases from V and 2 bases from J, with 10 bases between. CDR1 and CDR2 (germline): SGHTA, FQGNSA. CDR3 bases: TGTGCCAGCAGCTTCAATCGGGGTAACACTGAAGCTTTCTTT. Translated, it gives CASSFNRGNTEAFF.

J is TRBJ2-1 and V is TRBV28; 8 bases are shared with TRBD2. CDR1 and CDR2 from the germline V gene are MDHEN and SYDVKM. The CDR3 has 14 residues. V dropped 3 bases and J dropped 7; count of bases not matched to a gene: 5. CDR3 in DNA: TGTGCCAGCAGTTTTGAGAGCGGGAGAAATGAGCAGTTCTTC. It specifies CASSFESGRNEQFF.

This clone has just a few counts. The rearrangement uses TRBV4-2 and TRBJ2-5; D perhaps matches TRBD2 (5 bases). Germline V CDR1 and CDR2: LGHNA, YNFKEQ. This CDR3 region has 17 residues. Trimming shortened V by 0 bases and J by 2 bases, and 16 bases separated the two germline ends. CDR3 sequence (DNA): TGTGCCAGCAGCCAAGAGTATGGTCCTAGCAGACAAGAGACCCAGTACTTC. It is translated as CASSQEYGPSRQETQYF.

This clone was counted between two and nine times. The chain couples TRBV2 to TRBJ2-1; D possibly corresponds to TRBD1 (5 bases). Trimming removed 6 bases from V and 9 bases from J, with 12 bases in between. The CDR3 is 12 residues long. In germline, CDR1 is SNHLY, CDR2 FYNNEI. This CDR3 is CASRVDSLEQFF. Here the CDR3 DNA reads TGTGCCAGCAGGGTCGACAGCCTTGAGCAGTTCTTC.

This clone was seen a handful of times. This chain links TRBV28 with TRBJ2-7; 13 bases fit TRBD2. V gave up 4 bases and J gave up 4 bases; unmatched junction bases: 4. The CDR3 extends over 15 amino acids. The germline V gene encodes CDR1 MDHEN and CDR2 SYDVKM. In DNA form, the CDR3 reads TGTGCCAGCAGTTCGGGACTAGCGGGATCTTACGAGCAGTACTTC. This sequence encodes CASSSGLAGSYEQYF.

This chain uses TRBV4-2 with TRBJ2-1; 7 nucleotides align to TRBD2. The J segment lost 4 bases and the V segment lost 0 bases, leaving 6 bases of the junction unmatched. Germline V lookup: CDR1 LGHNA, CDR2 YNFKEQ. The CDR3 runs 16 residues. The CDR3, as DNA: TGTGCCAGCAGCCAAGATATCCTAGCGGCTTACAATGAGCAGTTCTTC. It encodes CASSQDILAAYNEQFF.

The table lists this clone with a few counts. The CDR3 loop is CASSLGGGRHEDTQYF. The CDR3 nucleotides read TGTGCCAGCAGCTTGGGTGGCGGGAGGCACGAGGATACGCAGTATTTT. The chain carries TRBV7-9 and TRBJ2-3; 8 bases agree with TRBD2. The germline CDR1 and CDR2 sequences are SEHNR and FQNEAQ (reference sequence). The CDR3 runs 16 residues. Trimming removed 3 bases from V and 6 bases from J; junction bases left unmatched: 11.

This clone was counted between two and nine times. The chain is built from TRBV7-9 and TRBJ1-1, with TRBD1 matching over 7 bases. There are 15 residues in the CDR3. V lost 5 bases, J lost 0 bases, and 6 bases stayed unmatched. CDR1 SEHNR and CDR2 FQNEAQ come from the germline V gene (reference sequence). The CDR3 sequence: CASSQTGQVNTEAFF. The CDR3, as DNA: TGTGCCAGCAGCCAGACAGGACAGGTGAACACTGAAGCTTTCTTT.

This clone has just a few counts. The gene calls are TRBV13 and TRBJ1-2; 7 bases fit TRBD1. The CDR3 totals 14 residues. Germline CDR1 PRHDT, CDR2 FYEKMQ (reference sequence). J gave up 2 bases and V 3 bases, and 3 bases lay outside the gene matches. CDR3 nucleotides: TGTGCCAGCAGCTTCTACAGGGGAAACTATGGCTACACCTTC. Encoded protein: CASSFYRGNYGYTF.

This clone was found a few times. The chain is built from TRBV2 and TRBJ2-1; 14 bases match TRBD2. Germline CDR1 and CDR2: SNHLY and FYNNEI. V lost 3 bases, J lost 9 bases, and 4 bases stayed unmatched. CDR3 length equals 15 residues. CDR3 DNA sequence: TGTGCCAGCAGTGACTGGACTAGCGGGAGGACTGAGCAGTTCTTC. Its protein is CASSDWTSGRTEQFF. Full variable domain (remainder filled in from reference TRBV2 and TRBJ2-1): EPEVTQTPSHQVTQMGQEVILRCVPISNHLYFYWYRQILGQKVEFLVSFYNNEISEKSEIFDDQFSVERPDGSNFTLKIRSTKLEDSAMYFCASSDWTSGRTEQFFGPGTRLTVL.

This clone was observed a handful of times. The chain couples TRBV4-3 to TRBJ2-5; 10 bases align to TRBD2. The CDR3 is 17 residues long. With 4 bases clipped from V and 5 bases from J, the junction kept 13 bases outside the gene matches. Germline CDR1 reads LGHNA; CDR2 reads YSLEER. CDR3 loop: CASSPGTAGGPGETQYF. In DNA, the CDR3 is TGCGCCAGCAGCCCCGGGACAGCGGGAGGGCCGGGGGAGACCCAGTACTTC.

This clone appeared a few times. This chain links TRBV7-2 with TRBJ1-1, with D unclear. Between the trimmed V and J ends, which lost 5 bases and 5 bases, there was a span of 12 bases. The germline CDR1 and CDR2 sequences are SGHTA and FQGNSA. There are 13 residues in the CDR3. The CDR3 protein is CASSPSRRTEAFF. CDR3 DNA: TGTGCCAGCAGCCCTTCACGGAGAACTGAAGCTTTCTTT.

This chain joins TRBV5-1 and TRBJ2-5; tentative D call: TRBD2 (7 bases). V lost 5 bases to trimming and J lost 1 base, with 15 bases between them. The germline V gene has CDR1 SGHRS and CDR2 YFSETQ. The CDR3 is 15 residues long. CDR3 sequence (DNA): TGCGCCAGCAGTACGGGGGGCAGGGCCCAAGAGACCCAGTACTTC. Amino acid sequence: CASSTGGRAQETQYF. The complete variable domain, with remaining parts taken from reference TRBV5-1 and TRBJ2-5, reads KAGVTQTPRYLIKTRGQQVTLSCSPISGHRSVSWYQQTPGQGLQFLFEYFSETQRNKGNFPGRFSGRQFSNSRSEMNVSTLELGDSALYLCASSTGGRAQETQYFGPGTRLLVL.

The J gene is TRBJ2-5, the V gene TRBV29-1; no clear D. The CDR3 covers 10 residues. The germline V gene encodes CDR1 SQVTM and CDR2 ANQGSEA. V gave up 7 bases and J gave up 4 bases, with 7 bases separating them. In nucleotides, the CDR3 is TGCAGCGCGTGGAGAGAGACCCAGTACTTC. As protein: CSAWRETQYF.

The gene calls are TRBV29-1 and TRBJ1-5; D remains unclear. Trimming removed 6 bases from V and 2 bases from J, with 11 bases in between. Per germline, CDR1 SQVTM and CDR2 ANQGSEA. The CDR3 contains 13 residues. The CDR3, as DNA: TGCAGCGTGGGAGATTTTCGCAATCAGCCCCAGCATTTT. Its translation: CSVGDFRNQPQHF.

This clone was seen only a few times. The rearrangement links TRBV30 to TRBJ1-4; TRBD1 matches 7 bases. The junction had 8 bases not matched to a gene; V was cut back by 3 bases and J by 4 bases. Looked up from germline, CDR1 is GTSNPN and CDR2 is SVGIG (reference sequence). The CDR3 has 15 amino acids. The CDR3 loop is CAWRGTVPFNEKLFF. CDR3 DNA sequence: TGTGCCTGGAGGGGGACAGTACCGTTTAATGAAAAACTGTTTTTT.

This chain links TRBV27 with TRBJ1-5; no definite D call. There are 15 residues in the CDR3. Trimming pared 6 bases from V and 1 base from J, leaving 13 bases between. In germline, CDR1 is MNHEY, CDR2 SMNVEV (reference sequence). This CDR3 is CASSTDYWSNQPQHF. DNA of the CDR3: TGTGCCAGCAGCACCGACTACTGGAGCAATCAGCCCCAGCATTTT.